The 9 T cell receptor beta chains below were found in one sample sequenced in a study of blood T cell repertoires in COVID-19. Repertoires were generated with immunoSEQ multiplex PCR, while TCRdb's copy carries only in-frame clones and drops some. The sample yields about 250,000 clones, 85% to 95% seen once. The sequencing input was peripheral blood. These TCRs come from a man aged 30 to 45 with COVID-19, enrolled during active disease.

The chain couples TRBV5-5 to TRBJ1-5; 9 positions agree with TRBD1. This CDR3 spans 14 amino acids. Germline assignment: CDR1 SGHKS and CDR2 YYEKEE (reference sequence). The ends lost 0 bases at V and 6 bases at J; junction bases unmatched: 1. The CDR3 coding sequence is TGTGCCAGCAGCTTGGGGACAGGGGTTCAGCCCCAGCATTTT. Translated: CASSLGTGVQPQHF.

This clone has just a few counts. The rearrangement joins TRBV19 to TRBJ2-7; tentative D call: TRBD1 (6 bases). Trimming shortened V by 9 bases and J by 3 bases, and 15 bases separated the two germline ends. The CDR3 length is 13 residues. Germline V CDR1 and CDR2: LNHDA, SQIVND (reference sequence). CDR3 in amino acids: CASAMGHRYEQYF. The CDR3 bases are TGTGCCAGCGCCATGGGACACCGCTACGAGCAGTACTTC.

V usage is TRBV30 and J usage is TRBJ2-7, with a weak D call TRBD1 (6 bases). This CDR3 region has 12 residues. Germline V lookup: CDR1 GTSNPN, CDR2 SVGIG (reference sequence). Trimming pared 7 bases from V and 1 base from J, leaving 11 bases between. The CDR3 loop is CAYLGASYEQYF. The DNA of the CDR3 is TGTGCCTACTTGGGGGCTTCCTACGAGCAGTACTTC.

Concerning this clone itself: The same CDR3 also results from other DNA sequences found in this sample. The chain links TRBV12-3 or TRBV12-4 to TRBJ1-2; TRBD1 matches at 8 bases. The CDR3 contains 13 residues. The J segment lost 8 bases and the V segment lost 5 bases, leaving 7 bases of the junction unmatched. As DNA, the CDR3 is TGTGCCAGCAGTCTTACAGGGGGGTACGGCTACACCTTC. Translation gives CASSLTGGYGYTF.

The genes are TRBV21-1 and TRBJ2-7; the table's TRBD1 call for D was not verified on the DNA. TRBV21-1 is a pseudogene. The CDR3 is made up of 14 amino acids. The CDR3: CASRTGTGSYEQYF. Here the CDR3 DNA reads TGTGCCAGCAGAACCGGGACAGGGTCGTACGAGCAGTACTTC.

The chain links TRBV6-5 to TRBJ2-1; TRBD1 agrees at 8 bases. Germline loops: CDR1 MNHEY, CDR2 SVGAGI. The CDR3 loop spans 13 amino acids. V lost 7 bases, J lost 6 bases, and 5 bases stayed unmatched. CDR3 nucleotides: TGTGCCAGCACCCGGACAGGGTTCAATGAGCAGTTCTTC. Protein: CASTRTGFNEQFF.

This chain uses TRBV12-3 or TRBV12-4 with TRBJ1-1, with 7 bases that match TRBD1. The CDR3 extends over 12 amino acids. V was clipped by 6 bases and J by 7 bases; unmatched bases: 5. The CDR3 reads CASRFDRVEAFF. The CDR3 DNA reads TGTGCCAGCAGGTTTGACAGGGTTGAAGCTTTCTTT.

The CDR3 DNA sequence: TGCGCCAGCAGCTTGCTTTTCCCGGTTTTCTTAATCACAGGGGATACCTACGAGCAGTACTTC. Its protein is CASSLLFPVFLITGDTYEQYF. The chain employs TRBV5-1 and TRBJ2-7, with 7 bases lining up with TRBD1. With V trimmed by 1 base and J by 2 bases, 24 bases remained unmatched. This CDR3 is 21 amino acids long. Germline values: CDR1 SGHRS, CDR2 YFSETQ.

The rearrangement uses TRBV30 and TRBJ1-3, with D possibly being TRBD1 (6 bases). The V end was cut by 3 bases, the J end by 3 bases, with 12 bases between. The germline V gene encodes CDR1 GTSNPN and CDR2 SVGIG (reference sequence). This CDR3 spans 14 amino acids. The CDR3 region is CAWSARGNGNTIYF. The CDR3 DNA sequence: TGTGCCTGGAGCGCAAGGGGGAATGGAAACACCATATATTTT.